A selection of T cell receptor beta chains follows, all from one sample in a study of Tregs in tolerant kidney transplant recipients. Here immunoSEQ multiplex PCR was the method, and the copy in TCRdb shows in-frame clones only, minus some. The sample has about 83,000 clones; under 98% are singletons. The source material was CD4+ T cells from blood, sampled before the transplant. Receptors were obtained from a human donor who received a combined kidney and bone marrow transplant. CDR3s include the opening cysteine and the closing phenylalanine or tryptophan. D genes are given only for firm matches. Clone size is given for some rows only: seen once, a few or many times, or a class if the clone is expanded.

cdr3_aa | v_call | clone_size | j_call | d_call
CASSPIGFAYEQYF | TRBV18 | NA | TRBJ2-7 | NA
CASSYRATGYGYTF | TRBV6-6 | NA | TRBJ1-2 | NA
CASSLGTGPYGYTF | TRBV5-1 | NA | TRBJ1-2 | TRBD1
CASRGTATDTQYF | TRBV5-5 | NA | TRBJ2-3 | TRBD1
CASSPTGVGSGANVLTF | TRBV18 | NA | TRBJ2-6 | TRBD1
CASSHQGRGGPSEAFF | TRBV6-6 | NA | TRBJ1-1 | NA
CASSRQGLGNTEAFF | TRBV9 | NA | TRBJ1-1 | TRBD1
CASSRLDRNEKLFF | TRBV7-2 | once | TRBJ1-4 | NA
CATSRVGDLSEQFF | TRBV15 | once | TRBJ2-1 | NA
CASSVGTGIYNEQFF | TRBV2 | once | TRBJ2-1 | TRBD1
CASSQVDRPYEQYF | TRBV4-2 | once | TRBJ2-7 | NA
CASSLPASWGEIGQFF | TRBV7-9 | NA | TRBJ2-1 | NA
CASSTYGTSDTQYF | TRBV19 | NA | TRBJ2-3 | NA
CSVSPSGTDTQYF | TRBV29-1 | NA | TRBJ2-3 | NA
CASSEALLREGQNIQYF | TRBV2 | NA | TRBJ2-4 | TRBD2